These 13 T cell receptor beta chains came from one sample sequenced in a study of cytomegalovirus exposure and HLA in healthy donors. The PCR made use of 60 Vbeta and 13 Jbeta primers. Data came from immunoSEQ multiplex PCR; TCRdb stores just in-frame clones and leaves some out. Of approximately 160,000 clones listed, around 68% were seen once; the top ten hold roughly 1.4%. Material: PBMCs. The receptor set was obtained from a man between 45 and 60 years old in good health and CMV-seronegative.

This clone was observed a handful of times. The V call is TRBV7-2, the J call TRBJ2-6; a weak D match, TRBD2 (5 bases). This CDR3 has 15 residues. Germline CDR1 is SGHTA and CDR2 is FQGNSA. Between the trimmed V and J ends, which lost 1 base and 4 bases, there was a span of 8 bases. CDR3 amino acids: CASSLGAGGANVLTF. CDR3 DNA sequence: TGTGCCAGCAGCTTAGGGGCGGGCGGGGCCAACGTCCTGACTTTC.

This clone was counted only a few times. This chain connects TRBV12-5 to TRBJ2-3, with D unclear. V lost 0 bases to trimming and J lost 0 bases, with 10 bases between them. This CDR3 spans 16 amino acids. The germline gives CDR1 LGHNT, CDR2 FRNRAP. CDR3 protein: CASGLVLARSTDTQYF. Written as DNA, the CDR3 is TGTGCTAGTGGTTTGGTATTGGCAAGAAGCACAGATACGCAGTATTTT.

Here the CDR3 reads CASSLEGYQPQHF. The CDR3 DNA reads as TGTGCCAGCAGCTTAGAGGGGTATCAGCCCCAGCATTTT. This chain joins TRBV7-9 and TRBJ1-5; possibly TRBD1 for D (5 bases). Per germline, CDR1 SEHNR and CDR2 FQNEAQ (reference sequence). The CDR3 is made up of 13 amino acids. Trimming stripped 1 base from V and 5 bases from J, with 6 bases between.

This chain links TRBV10-1 with TRBJ1-1; D uncertain. CDR3 size: 15 residues. The V end lost 5 bases, the J end lost 1 base, and 14 bases lay between the germline ends. Germline CDR1 and CDR2: WNHNN and SYGVQD (reference sequence). As DNA, the CDR3 is TGCGCCAGCAGTTTAACAGATCTCAAGAACACTGAAGCTTTCTTT. This encodes CASSLTDLKNTEAFF.

The chain is built from TRBV7-3 and TRBJ1-6; TRBD1 aligns across 10 bases. Trimming cost V 2 bases and J 10 bases; bases outside gene matches: 5. This CDR3 has 15 amino acids. CDR1 and CDR2 (germline): SGHTA, FQGTGA. CDR3 sequence reads: CASSLDRGRGSPLHF. The CDR3 DNA is TGTGCCAGCAGCTTAGACAGGGGGCGGGGATCACCCCTCCACTTT.

The table lists this clone with a few counts. The genes are TRBV5-3 and TRBJ1-3, with unresolved D. TRBV5-3 counts as an open reading frame of uncertain function. Trimming removed 0 bases at V and 4 bases at J, with 14 bases between. The length of the CDR3 is 16 residues. Here the CDR3 reads CARSLVMESRGNTIYF. For the CDR3, the DNA is TGTGCCAGAAGCTTGGTAATGGAGAGTAGGGGAAACACCATATATTTT.

The CDR3 protein is CASSLTGGGGRYEQYF. CDR3 in DNA: TGTGCCAGCAGCCTCACGGGAGGAGGGGGGAGGTACGAGCAGTACTTC. V gene TRBV7-2 combines with J gene TRBJ2-7; D perhaps matches TRBD2 (7 bases). The V and J ends lost 5 bases and 4 bases respectively, with 21 bases between them. The V gene's germline CDR1 is SGHTA and CDR2 FQGNSA. The CDR3 has 16 amino acids.

The V gene is TRBV5-8, the J gene TRBJ1-2; 7 nucleotides match TRBD1. Trimming removed 0 bases from V and 1 base from J; junction bases left unmatched: 3. The CDR3 totals 15 residues. CDR1 and CDR2 (germline): SGHTS, YDEGEE. The CDR3 nucleotides are TGTGCCAGCAGCTTGGTTCCAGGGGGTAACTATGGCTACACCTTC. Amino acid sequence: CASSLVPGGNYGYTF.

This clone appeared a few times. J is TRBJ2-7 and V is TRBV5-8; TRBD1 might be the D (6 bases). This CDR3 spans 12 amino acids. The V and J ends lost 0 bases and 12 bases respectively, with 13 bases between them. Germline V gives CDR1 SGHTS, CDR2 YDEGEE. CDR3 sequence reads: CASSLVGLGGYF. In DNA, the CDR3 is TGTGCCAGCAGCTTGGTTGGTTTAGGGGGGTACTTC.

This chain connects TRBV9 to TRBJ2-1; 8 bases line up with TRBD1. Germline CDR1 reads SGDLS; CDR2 reads YYNGEE. The CDR3 runs 12 residues. V dropped 3 bases and J dropped 10; count of bases not matched to a gene: 3. CDR3 DNA sequence: TGTGCCAGCAGCGCCCGACAGGGGGAGCAGTTCTTC. Translating it yields CASSARQGEQFF.

This chain links TRBV20-1 with TRBJ1-5; D is uncertain. From germline, CDR1 is DFQATT and CDR2 SNEGSKA (reference sequence). The CDR3 is 10 residues long. With 6 bases removed from V and 10 bases from J, the gap between germline ends came to 10 bases. The CDR3 DNA reads TGCAGTGCAAATAAGAGCCCCCAGCATTTT. It codes for CSANKSPQHF.

The chain uses TRBV7-2 and TRBJ1-3; the match to TRBD1 covers 10 bases. Unmatched junction bases numbered 8, after V lost 5 bases and J lost 4 bases. This CDR3 region has 16 residues. CDR1 is SGHTA, CDR2 FQGNSA, per germline. DNA for the CDR3: TGTGCCAGCAGCCCACGACAGGGGGCGGGCGGAAACACCATATATTTT. It specifies CASSPRQGAGGNTIYF. The full variable domain, with the rest looked up from reference TRBV7-2 and TRBJ1-3, is GAGVSQSPSNKVTEKGKDVELRCDPISGHTALYWYRQSLGQGLEFLIYFQGNSAPDKSGLPSDRFSAERTGGSVSTLTIQRTQQEDSAVYLCASSPRQGAGGNTIYFGEGSWLTVV.

This clone was counted a single time. V and J are TRBV12-5 and TRBJ2-5, with D maybe TRBD1 (6 bases). Germline lookup yields CDR1 LGHNT and CDR2 FRNRAP. Trimming took off 7 bases at V and 9 bases at J, with 21 bases between the two ends. The CDR3 has 14 residues. The CDR3 protein is CASALGPPEGAQYF. DNA for the CDR3: TGTGCTAGTGCCCTCGGACCCCCAGAGGGGGCCCAGTACTTC.